One sample yielded the 32 T cell receptor beta chains listed below, sequenced in a study of blood T cells in healthy people across ages (dated by TCRdb to between 2014 and 2017). Library preparation was by 5' RACE. The run used an Illumina HiSeq 2500. A second PCR of about 6 to 11 cycles was run with a J-beta primer mix and a sample-barcoded 5' primer. In TCRdb, the public reads were trimmed at Q25 with fastp and aligned with MiXCR, with productive beta chains retained. CDR3 protein duplicates are merged, each entry listing the most common genes and DNA. In all, the sample holds hundreds of thousands of distinct CDR3 sequences, and around 62% of those were seen once. Around 30% of the sample is taken by the ten largest. Sequencing was performed on blood. The receptors here all came from a man younger than 40 in good health.

This clonotype has only a few counts. The chain's CDR3 is CASSLQPENSPLHF. The CDR3 DNA reads as TGTGCCAGCAGCTTACAACCGGAAAATTCACCCCTCCACTTT. The gene calls are TRBV7-2 and TRBJ1-6; D not certain. Germline V gives CDR1 SGHTA, CDR2 FQGNSA. CDR3 length equals 14 residues. The V and J ends lost 2 bases and 7 bases respectively, with 9 bases between them. Together with reference TRBV7-2 and TRBJ1-6, the CDR3 gives the full variable domain: GAGVSQSPSNKVTEKGKDVELRCDPISGHTALYWYRQSLGQGLEFLIYFQGNSAPDKSGLPSDRFSAERTGGSVSTLTIQRTQQEDSAVYLCASSLQPENSPLHFGNGTRLTVT.

The chain couples TRBV11-2 to TRBJ2-7, with D maybe TRBD2 (5 bases). The J call could be wrong; TRBJ2-5 is a better fit for the DNA end. The germline V gene has CDR1 SGHAT and CDR2 FQNNGV. CDR3 length: 14 amino acids. The CDR3 nucleotides are TGTGCCAGCAGCTTAATGGTCGGGGAAGAGACCCAGTACTTC. As protein: CASSLMVGEETQYF.

J is TRBJ2-5 and V is TRBV21-1; the tabulated D call, TRBD1, remains unverified against the DNA. TRBV21-1 is marked as a pseudogene. The CDR3 is 15 amino acids. Written as DNA, the CDR3 is TGTGCCAGCAGCAAAGGGATCCCCCGTAGGGAGACCCAGTACTTC. Its translation: CASSKGIPRRETQYF.

This chain joins TRBV12-3 or TRBV12-4 and TRBJ1-4, with D hard to call. V dropped 0 bases and J dropped 3 bases, with 5 bases sitting between them. This CDR3 is 14 amino acids long. The CDR3 protein is CASSLAPSNEKLFF. CDR3 nucleotide sequence: TGTGCCAGCAGTTTAGCCCCGTCTAATGAAAAACTGTTTTTT.

The chain employs TRBV29-1 and TRBJ1-2; D gene uncertain. Trimming shortened V by 7 bases and J by 6 bases, and 15 bases separated the two germline ends. In germline, CDR1 is SQVTM, CDR2 ANQGSEA. CDR3 length equals 12 residues. CDR3 bases: TGCAGCGCCACCAGTGGTTCCCATGGCTACACCTTC. Amino acid sequence: CSATSGSHGYTF.

The V gene is TRBV18, the J gene TRBJ1-5, with D uncertain. V was cut by 6 bases and J by 7 bases, with 19 bases left in between. The CDR3 is 15 residues long. Germline assignment: CDR1 KGHSH and CDR2 LQKENI. The CDR3 loop is CASSDGGVGVQPQHF. CDR3 coding DNA: TGTGCCAGCTCCGACGGTGGGGTAGGAGTACAGCCCCAGCATTTT.

The chain recombines TRBV4-3 with TRBJ2-7; the match to TRBD1 covers 8 bases. TRBJ2-5 explains the end of the DNA better; the J call may be wrong. Germline V gene data show CDR1 as LGHNA and CDR2 as YSLEER. CDR3 length: 17 amino acids. The CDR3 bases are TGCGCCAGCAGCCAAGAGAGCCTCCCAGGGGGCGAAGAGACCCAGTACTTC. Translated, it gives CASSQESLPGGEETQYF.

V gene TRBV4-1 combines with J gene TRBJ2-1; 13 bases match TRBD2. The germline V gene encodes CDR1 MGHRA and CDR2 YSYEKL. The CDR3 totals 17 residues. V was clipped by 4 bases and J by 7 bases; unmatched bases: 10. CDR3 coding DNA: TGCGCCAGCAGCCCGCTGGGACTAGCGGGGTCAAAGAATGAGCAGTTCTTC. Translation: CASSPLGLAGSKNEQFF.

The chain couples TRBV6-5 to TRBJ2-3; D may be TRBD1 (6 bases). V shed 8 bases and J shed 2 bases, with 17 bases lying between them. The CDR3 loop spans 15 amino acids. Per the germline V gene, CDR1 is MNHEY and CDR2 is SVGAGI. Here the CDR3 reads CASRGHNSLTDTQYF. CDR3 nucleotide sequence: TGTGCCAGCCGGGGACACAACTCTCTCACAGATACGCAGTATTTT.

The chain links TRBV20-1 to TRBJ2-3; D unclear. Germline values: CDR1 DFQATT, CDR2 SNEGSKA (reference sequence). The CDR3 totals 15 residues. The V and J ends lost 4 bases and 2 bases respectively, with 16 bases between them. CDR3 nucleotides: TGCAGTGCTATGGATCCACTCTACCACACAGATACGCAGTATTTT. Its translation is CSAMDPLYHTDTQYF.

This clonotype has only a few counts. The chain has TRBV9 and TRBJ1-2, with no clear D. The CDR3 is 14 amino acids. Germline lookup yields CDR1 SGDLS and CDR2 YYNGEE. V was shortened by 0 bases and J by 2 bases, with 8 bases between the two germline ends. CDR3 residues: CASSVDPGNYGYTF. The CDR3 coding sequence is TGTGCCAGCAGCGTAGACCCGGGGAACTATGGCTACACCTTC.

This rearrangement joins TRBV5-1 to TRBJ2-7; D is perhaps TRBD1 or TRBD2 (7 bases each). Germline V gene lookup returns CDR1 SGHRS and CDR2 YFSETQ. V was trimmed by 5 bases and J by 5 bases, leaving 17 bases between them. There are 14 residues in the CDR3. CDR3 sequence reads: CASSSLGGGDEQYF. CDR3 bases: TGCGCCAGCAGTTCCCTGGGAGGGGGCGACGAGCAGTACTTC.

The chain employs TRBV27 and TRBJ2-1, with TRBD2 matching 11 bases. With 1 base clipped from V and 4 bases from J, the junction kept 6 bases outside the gene matches. Germline assignment: CDR1 MNHEY and CDR2 SMNVEV (reference sequence). The CDR3 is 17 residues long. The CDR3 DNA is TGTGCCAGCAGTTTATGGGCTAGCGGGGGGAAATACAATGAGCAGTTCTTC. It encodes CASSLWASGGKYNEQFF.

This clonotype was recorded only once. This chain links TRBV27 with TRBJ2-7; D call uncertain. The CDR3 covers 16 residues. Between the trimmed V and J ends, which lost 0 bases and 0 bases, there was a span of 12 bases. Germline assignment: CDR1 MNHEY and CDR2 SMNVEV (reference sequence). DNA of the CDR3: TGTGCCAGCAGTTTATCTGCAAGAACCAGCTCCTACGAGCAGTACTTC. Its protein product is CASSLSARTSSYEQYF.

V and J are TRBV29-1 and TRBJ1-1; no reliable D call. Per germline, CDR1 SQVTM and CDR2 ANQGSEA. V shed 4 bases and J shed 2 bases, with 11 bases lying between them. The CDR3 loop spans 13 amino acids. Here the CDR3 reads CSVVQRINTEAFF. Here the CDR3 DNA reads TGCAGCGTTGTACAGAGAATTAACACTGAAGCTTTCTTT.

The chain combines TRBV28 with TRBJ1-5; 8 positions agree with TRBD1. Germline V gene data show CDR1 as MDHEN and CDR2 as SYDVKM. CDR3 size: 15 residues. With 2 bases clipped from V and 1 base from J, the junction kept 1 base outside the gene matches. CDR3 region: CASSLNRGSNQPQHF. In DNA, the CDR3 is TGTGCCAGCAGTTTAAACAGGGGGAGCAATCAGCCCCAGCATTTT.

V gene TRBV7-2 combines with J gene TRBJ2-1; 8 nucleotides align to TRBD1. This CDR3 comprises 18 residues. CDR1 is SGHTA and CDR2 is FQGNSA in the germline V gene. The ends lost 8 bases at V and 1 base at J; junction bases unmatched: 16. The CDR3 here is CASRGQVGKTNSYNEQFF. CDR3 sequence (DNA): TGTGCCAGCCGGGGACAGGTCGGGAAGACAAATTCCTACAATGAGCAGTTCTTC.

The chain has TRBV24-1 and TRBJ2-2; D is undetermined. In germline, CDR1 is KGHDR, CDR2 SFDVKD. This CDR3 has 14 residues. V lost 4 bases to trimming and J lost 3 bases, with 8 bases between them. The DNA of the CDR3 is TGTGCCACCAGTGACCCCTGGCACACCGGGGAGCTGTTTTTT. This sequence encodes CATSDPWHTGELFF.

This clonotype was seen a handful of times. The chain joins TRBV29-1 to TRBJ1-2, with a weak D call TRBD1 (5 bases). The CDR3 covers 14 residues. Trimming took off 7 bases at V and 2 bases at J, with 17 bases between the two ends. CDR1 SQVTM and CDR2 ANQGSEA come from the germline V gene. The CDR3 here is CSENRDGFNYGYTF. Here the CDR3 DNA reads TGCAGCGAGAATCGGGACGGCTTCAACTATGGCTACACCTTC.

The gene calls are TRBV7-3 and TRBJ1-5; the D gene is possibly TRBD1 (6 bases). Trimming shortened V by 1 base and J by 0 bases, and 10 bases separated the two germline ends. The CDR3 extends over 16 amino acids. Per germline, CDR1 SGHTA and CDR2 FQGTGA. CDR3 loop: CASSLRGGHSNQPQHF. The CDR3 nucleotides read TGTGCCAGCAGCTTAAGAGGGGGACATAGCAATCAGCCCCAGCATTTT.

This clonotype was detected a few times. This chain joins TRBV6-2 or TRBV6-3 and TRBJ1-2, with D uncertain. V was clipped by 5 bases and J by 0 bases, with 7 bases between them. The CDR3 loop spans 13 amino acids. CDR1 is MNHEY and CDR2 is SVGEGT in the germline V gene. The CDR3, as DNA: TGTGCCAGCAGTGACGGGGCTAACTATGGCTACACCTTC. Protein product: CASSDGANYGYTF.

The CDR3 bases are TGCAGTGCTCAACAGGGTAGTACGCAGTATTTT. Translation: CSAQQGSTQYF. The chain employs TRBV20-1 and TRBJ2-3; maybe TRBD1 (6 bases). Germline CDR1 and CDR2: DFQATT and SNEGSKA (reference sequence). The CDR3 covers 11 residues. The V end lost 5 bases, the J end lost 8 bases, and 11 bases lay between the germline ends.

This clonotype was seen a handful of times. The chain uses TRBV5-1 and TRBJ2-5; 8 bases line up with TRBD1. CDR1 is SGHRS, CDR2 YFSETQ, per germline. The CDR3 loop spans 14 amino acids. J gave up 6 bases and V 4 bases, and 8 bases lay outside the gene matches. In nucleotides, the CDR3 is TGCGCCAGCAGCCTCGGACAGGGCGGACAGACCCAGTACTTC. Encoded protein: CASSLGQGGQTQYF.

About this clonotype itself: One end of the junction fails to match germline, which may point to a read error. The chain links TRBV7-7 to TRBJ2-3, with D possibly matching TRBD2 (5 bases). The germline V gene encodes CDR1 SSHAT and CDR2 FNYEAQ (reference sequence). The CDR3 runs to 15 residues. The CDR3 region is CASSPSGFLGDTQYF. In DNA form, the CDR3 reads TGTGCTAGCAGCCCCTCGGGGTTCCTAGGAGATACGCAGTATTTT.

The chain recombines TRBV10-3 with TRBJ2-5; 8 nucleotides align to TRBD1. In germline, CDR1 is ENHRY, CDR2 SYGVKD. This CDR3 has 14 residues. V was clipped by 6 bases and J by 2 bases; unmatched bases: 5. CDR3 in amino acids: CAISLRTGQETQYF. The DNA for the CDR3 is TGTGCCATCAGCCTCCGGACAGGGCAAGAGACCCAGTACTTC.

This chain uses TRBV20-1 with TRBJ1-1, with D perhaps TRBD1 (6 bases). The germline V gene encodes CDR1 DFQATT and CDR2 SNEGSKA (reference sequence). V was cut by 3 bases and J by 0 bases, with 14 bases left in between. This CDR3 contains 15 residues. The DNA for the CDR3 is TGCAGTGCTAGCTCTCTCAGGGGTTTGAACACTGAAGCTTTCTTT. Translating gives CSASSLRGLNTEAFF.

The chain is built from TRBV20-1 and TRBJ2-4; tentative D call: TRBD1 (5 bases). The better agreement between TRBJ2-7 and the DNA end casts doubt on the J call. The CDR3 is made up of 13 amino acids. Germline V gene lookup returns CDR1 DFQATT and CDR2 SNEGSKA (reference sequence). The CDR3 DNA sequence: TGCAGTGCTAGAGACCAGGGCTGGGACGAGCAGTACTTC. Translated: CSARDQGWDEQYF.

The chain carries TRBV19 and TRBJ1-5; no clear D gene. From germline, CDR1 is LNHDA and CDR2 SQIVND (reference sequence). V lost 4 bases and J lost 1, with 20 bases in between. This CDR3 is built from 18 residues. CDR3 loop: CASSTIDRSGLSNQPQHF. In DNA form, the CDR3 reads TGTGCCAGTAGTACAATAGACCGCTCCGGGTTGAGCAATCAGCCCCAGCATTTT.

V is TRBV27 and J is TRBJ2-5; TRBD1 or TRBD2 may be the D gene (6 bases each). This CDR3 has 14 residues. CDR1 MNHEY and CDR2 SMNVEV come from the germline V gene (reference sequence). V dropped 7 bases and J dropped 3 bases, with 15 bases sitting between them. The CDR3 loop reads CASTQGGGKETQYF. The CDR3 region has the DNA TGTGCCAGCACCCAAGGAGGGGGGAAAGAGACCCAGTACTTC.

V and J are TRBV4-3 and TRBJ2-7; D uncertain. There are 14 residues in the CDR3. Trimming removed 4 bases from V and 7 bases from J, with 17 bases in between. Germline lookup yields CDR1 LGHNA and CDR2 YSLEER. CDR3 bases: TGCGCCAGCAGCCGTGCCCAAGCCCCTTCTGAGCAGTACTTC. Amino acid sequence: CASSRAQAPSEQYF.

The chain recombines TRBV20-1 with TRBJ2-5; D perhaps matches TRBD2 (6 bases). Trimming stripped 2 bases from V and 11 bases from J, with 27 bases between. Germline V gene data show CDR1 as DFQATT and CDR2 as SNEGSKA (reference sequence). CDR3 size: 16 residues. CDR3 nucleotides: TGCAGTGCTAGAATCCAAACGCGGTTTGGGGGGTGGGAGCAGTACTTC. Protein: CSARIQTRFGGWEQYF.

The chain is built from TRBV7-9 and TRBJ2-7, with TRBD1 identical over 8 bases. V was pared by 1 base and J by 2 bases, with 13 bases of the junction left unmatched. Germline V lookup: CDR1 SEHNR, CDR2 FQNEAQ (reference sequence). CDR3 length: 18 residues. This CDR3 reads CASSLVAGGGTLTYEQYF. The CDR3 coding sequence is TGTGCCAGCAGCTTAGTGGCAGGGGGCGGAACTTTAACCTACGAGCAGTACTTC.